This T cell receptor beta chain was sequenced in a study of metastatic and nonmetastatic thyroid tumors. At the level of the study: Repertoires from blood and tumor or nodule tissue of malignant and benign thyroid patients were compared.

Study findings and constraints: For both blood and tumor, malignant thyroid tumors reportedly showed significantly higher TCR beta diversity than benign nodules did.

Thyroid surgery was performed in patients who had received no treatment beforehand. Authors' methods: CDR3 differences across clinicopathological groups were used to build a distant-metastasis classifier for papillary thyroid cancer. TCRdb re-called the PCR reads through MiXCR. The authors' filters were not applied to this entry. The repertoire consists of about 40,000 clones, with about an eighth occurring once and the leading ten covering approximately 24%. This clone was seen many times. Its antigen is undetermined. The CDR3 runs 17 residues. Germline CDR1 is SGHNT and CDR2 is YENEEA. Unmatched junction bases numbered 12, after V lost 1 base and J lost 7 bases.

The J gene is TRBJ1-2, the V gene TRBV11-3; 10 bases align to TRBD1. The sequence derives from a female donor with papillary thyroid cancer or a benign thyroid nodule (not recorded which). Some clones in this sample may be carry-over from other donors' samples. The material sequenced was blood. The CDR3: CASSLVATGGPEFGYTF. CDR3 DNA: TGTGCCAGCAGCTTAGTGGCGACAGGGGGCCCGGAATTTGGCTACACCTTC. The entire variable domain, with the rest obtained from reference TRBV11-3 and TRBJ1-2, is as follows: EAGVVQSPRYKIIEKKQPVAFWCNPISGHNTLYWYLQNLGQGPELLIRYENEEAVDDSQLPKDRFSAERLKGVDSTLKIQPAELGDSAVYLCASSLVATGGPEFGYTFGSGTRLTVV.